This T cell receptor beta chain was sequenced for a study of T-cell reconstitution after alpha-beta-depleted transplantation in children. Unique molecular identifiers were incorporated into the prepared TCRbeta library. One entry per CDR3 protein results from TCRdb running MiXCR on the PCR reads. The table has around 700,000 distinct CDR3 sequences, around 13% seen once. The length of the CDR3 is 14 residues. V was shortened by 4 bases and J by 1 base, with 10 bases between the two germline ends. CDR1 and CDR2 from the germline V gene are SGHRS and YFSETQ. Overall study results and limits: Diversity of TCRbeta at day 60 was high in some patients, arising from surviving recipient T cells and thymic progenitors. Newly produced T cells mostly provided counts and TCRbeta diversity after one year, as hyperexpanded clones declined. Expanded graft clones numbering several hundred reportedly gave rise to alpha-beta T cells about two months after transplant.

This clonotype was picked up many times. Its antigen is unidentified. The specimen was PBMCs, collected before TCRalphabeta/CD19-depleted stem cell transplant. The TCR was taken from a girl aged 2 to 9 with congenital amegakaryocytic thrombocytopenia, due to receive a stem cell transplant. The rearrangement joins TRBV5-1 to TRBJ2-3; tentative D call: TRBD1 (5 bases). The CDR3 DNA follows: TGCGCCAGCAGCGTTTTAGGGGGCACAGATACGCAGTATTTT. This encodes CASSVLGGTDTQYF.